This T cell receptor (beta chain) was found in a study of blood T cell dynamics during melanoma immunotherapy. Study-level information: Metastatic melanoma patients received first-line pembrolizumab or nivolumab plus ipilimumab.

The CDR3 totals 16 residues. Unmatched junction bases numbered 7, after V lost 5 bases and J lost 3 bases. In germline, CDR1 is MNHEY, CDR2 SMNVEV (reference sequence). Time point here: week 3, after first cycle of checkpoint inhibitor. The repertoire was sequenced with immunoSEQ multiplex PCR; TCRdb's copy has only in-frame clones and lacks some. The sample lists about 170 clones, about 93% occurring once. This receptor was obtained from a human donor with melanoma. Sequenced material: naive CD8+ T cells from blood, taken from a patient treated with checkpoint blockade. The chain links TRBV27 to TRBJ2-2; TRBD2 agrees at 9 bases. CDR3 sequence (DNA): TGTGCCAGCAGTCGGGCTAGCGGGAAGGACACCGGGGAGCTGTTTTTT. Translation: CASSRASGKDTGELFF.